The T cell receptor (beta chain) described here comes from a study of shared T cell receptors in the human thymus. Profiling relied on immunoSEQ multiplex PCR, and the TCRdb table lists in-frame clones only, not all of them. The data show 720,000 or so clones, with 80% to 90% seen just once and roughly 0.01% held by the top ten. These data are also associated with another study on human thymus T cells. This second study says: Thymus tissue was removed during corrective cardiac surgery.

The sequence came from a girl under three years old with a congenital heart defect. Sequencing was performed on thymocytes.

The CDR3 DNA reads as TGTGCCAGCAAAAGTAGAGGGGGACAGGGTAACAATGAGCAGTTCTTC. This sequence encodes CASKSRGGQGNNEQFF. V usage is TRBV7-9 and J usage is TRBJ2-1; 9 positions agree with TRBD1. Trimming removed 7 bases from V and 5 bases from J; junction bases left unmatched: 12. CDR1 SEHNR and CDR2 FQNEAQ come from the germline V gene (reference sequence). The CDR3 is 16 residues long. Combining the CDR3 with reference TRBV7-9 and TRBJ2-1 gives the whole variable domain DTGVSQNPRHKITKRGQNVTFRCDPISEHNRLYWYRQTLGQGPEFLTYFQNEAQLEKSRLLSDRFSAERPKGSFSTLEIQRTEQGDSAMYLCASKSRGGQGNNEQFFGPGTRLTVL.